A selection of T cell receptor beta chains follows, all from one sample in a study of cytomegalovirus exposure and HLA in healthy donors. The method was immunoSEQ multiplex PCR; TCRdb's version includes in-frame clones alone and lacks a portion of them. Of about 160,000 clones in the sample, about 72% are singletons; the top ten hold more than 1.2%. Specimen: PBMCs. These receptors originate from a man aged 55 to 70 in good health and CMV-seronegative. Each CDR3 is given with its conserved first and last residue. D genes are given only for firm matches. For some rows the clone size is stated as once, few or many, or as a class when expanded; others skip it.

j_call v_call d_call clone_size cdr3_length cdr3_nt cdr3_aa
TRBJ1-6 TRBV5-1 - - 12 TGCGCCAGCAAAGGGGGAAACTCACCCCTCCACTTT CASKGGNSPLHF
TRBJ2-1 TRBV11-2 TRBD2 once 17 TGTGCCAGCAGCTTACCTCCCCTAGCGGGAGGGTACAATGAGCAGTTCTTC CASSLPPLAGGYNEQFF
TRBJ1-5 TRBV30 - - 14 TGTGCCTGGAGTCGAACAGGGAACAATCAGCCCCAGCATTTT CAWSRTGNNQPQHF
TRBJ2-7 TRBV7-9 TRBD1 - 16 TGTGCCAGCAGCTTCACCAACCGGGACAGGGCACTCGAGCAGTACTTC CASSFTNRDRALEQYF
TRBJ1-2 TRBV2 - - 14 TGTGCCAGCGCCGAAGGGCAACAGGGAGCCCGCTACACCTTC CASAEGQQGARYTF
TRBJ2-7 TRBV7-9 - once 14 TGTTCCAGCAGCCGTGAGGGGACATTCCACGAGCAGTACTTC CSSSREGTFHEQYF
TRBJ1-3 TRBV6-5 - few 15 TGTGCCAGCAGTCGACGGCGGATCACTGGAAACACCATATATTTT CASSRRRITGNTIYF
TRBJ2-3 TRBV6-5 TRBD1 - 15 TGTGCCAGCAGTAATAATCAGGGGGCGTCAGATACGCAGTATTTT CASSNNQGASDTQYF
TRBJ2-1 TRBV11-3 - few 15 TGTGCCAGCAGCTTTGCCGGGAGCTCCTACAATGAGCAGTTCTTC CASSFAGSSYNEQFF
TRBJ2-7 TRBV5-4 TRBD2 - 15 TGTGCCAGCAGCTTGGCTAGCGGGAGGAGCTACGAGCAGTACTTC CASSLASGRSYEQYF
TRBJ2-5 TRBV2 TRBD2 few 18 TGTGCCAGCAGCGGACCAAACACCGGGACTAGCGGTCAAGAGACCCAGTACTTC CASSGPNTGTSGQETQYF
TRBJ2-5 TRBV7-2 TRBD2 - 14 TGTGCCAGCAGCCCGGGGCGGGGGGGAGGGACCCAGTACTTC CASSPGRGGGTQYF
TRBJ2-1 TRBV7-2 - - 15 TGTGCCAGCAGCTTGGGCTTGGCGGGGTACAATGAGCAGTTCTTC CASSLGLAGYNEQFF
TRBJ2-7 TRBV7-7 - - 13 TGTGCCAGCAGCTTAGACCTCAGCTACGAGCAGTACTTC CASSLDLSYEQYF
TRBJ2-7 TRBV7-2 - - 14 TGTGCCAGCAGCGCGGGACCACGGGGCCACGAGCAGTACTTC CASSAGPRGHEQYF
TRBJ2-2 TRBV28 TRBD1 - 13 TGTGCCAGTTGGGGACAGGCGACCGGGGAGCTGTTTTTT CASWGQATGELFF
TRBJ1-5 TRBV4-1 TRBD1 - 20 TGCGCCAGCAGCCAAGGAGCCGGGACAGGGGGCCCCGATAGCAATCAGCCCCAGCATTTT CASSQGAGTGGPDSNQPQHF
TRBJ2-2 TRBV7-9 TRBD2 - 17 TGTGCCAGCAGCCAGACTAGCGGGAGGGCGAGGACCGGGGAGCTGTTTTTT CASSQTSGRARTGELFF
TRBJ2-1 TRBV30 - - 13 TGTGCCTGCCCCAGGGTCTCCTACAATGAGCAGTTCTTC CACPRVSYNEQFF
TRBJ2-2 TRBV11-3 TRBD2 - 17 TGTGCCAGCAGCTTAGATCGCGGGAGGGCCATCGCCGGGGAGCTGTTTTTT CASSLDRGRAIAGELFF
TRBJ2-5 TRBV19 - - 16 TGTGCCAGTAGTATAGCGTGGAGGCAGTTCCAAGAGACCCAGTACTTC CASSIAWRQFQETQYF
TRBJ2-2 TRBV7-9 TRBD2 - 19 TGTGCCAGCAGCTTATCTATGGGACTAGCGGAAAAAGGCACCGGGGAGCTGTTTTTT CASSLSMGLAEKGTGELFF
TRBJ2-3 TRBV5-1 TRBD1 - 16 TGCGCCAGCAGCTCGGAGACAGGGGGCGGCACAGATACGCAGTATTTT CASSSETGGGTDTQYF
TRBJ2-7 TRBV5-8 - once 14 TGTGCCAGCAGCTCTCCGCTAGGTCCCTACGAGCAGTACTTC CASSSPLGPYEQYF
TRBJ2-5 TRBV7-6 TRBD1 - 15 TGTGCCAGCAGCTTTCAGCCAGGACAGGGAGAGACCCAGTACTTC CASSFQPGQGETQYF
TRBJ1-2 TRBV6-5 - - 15 TGTGCCAGCAGTTTGCAGGGCCTCTCTAACTATGGCTACACCTTC CASSLQGLSNYGYTF
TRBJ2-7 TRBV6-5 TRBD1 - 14 TGTGCCAGCAGCCCGGGACAGGGCTCCTACGAGCAGTACTTC CASSPGQGSYEQYF
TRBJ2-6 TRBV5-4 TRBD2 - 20 TGTGCCAGCAGCACCAGTCGGGGAGCGGGGGACCCCTCTGGGGCCAACGTCCTGACTTTC CASSTSRGAGDPSGANVLTF
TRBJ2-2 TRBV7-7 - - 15 TGTGCCAGCAGCTTAGCGGGCGGCAGGGCCGGGGAGCTGTTTTTT CASSLAGGRAGELFF
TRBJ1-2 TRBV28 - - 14 TGTGCCAGCAGTTTGGAGGGGCAGAACTATGGCTACACCTTC CASSLEGQNYGYTF
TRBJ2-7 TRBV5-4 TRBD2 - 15 TGTGCCAGCAGCTTGGCGGGGGGAACTGCCTACGAGCAGTACTTC CASSLAGGTAYEQYF
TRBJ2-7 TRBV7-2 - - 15 TGTGCCAGCAGCATTAGTCCACAGGGAACCTACGAGCAGTACTTC CASSISPQGTYEQYF
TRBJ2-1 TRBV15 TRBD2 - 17 TGTGCCACCAGCGCCGACATCCTAGCGGGAGTCAGGGACGAGCAGTTCTTC CATSADILAGVRDEQFF
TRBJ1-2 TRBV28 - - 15 TGTGCCAGCAGTTTTGGCCAGGGAGGGGCTTATGGCTACACCTTC CASSFGQGGAYGYTF
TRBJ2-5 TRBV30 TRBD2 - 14 TGTGCCTGGAGTAGGGCTAGCGGGGGGGAGACCCAGTACTTC CAWSRASGGETQYF
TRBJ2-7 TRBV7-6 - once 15 TGTGCCAGCAGCTTAGCGACGAGGGCCGACTACGAGCAGTACTTC CASSLATRADYEQYF
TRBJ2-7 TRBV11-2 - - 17 TGTGCCAGCAGCTTAGAGATCAGGGCTGGGTATACCTACGAGCAGTACTTC CASSLEIRAGYTYEQYF
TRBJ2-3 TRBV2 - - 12 TGTGCCAGCATTGTGGGCGTCGATACGCAGTATTTT CASIVGVDTQYF
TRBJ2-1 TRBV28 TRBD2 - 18 TGTGCCAGCAGTTTATCCCCGGGACTAGGTACCTTTGTCGATGAGCAGTTCTTC CASSLSPGLGTFVDEQFF
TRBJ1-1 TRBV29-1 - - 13 TGCAGCGCCCCGGGACTGTCGAACACTGAAGCTTTCTTT CSAPGLSNTEAFF
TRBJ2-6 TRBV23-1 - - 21 TGCGCCAGCAGTCAATCGAGGCTCTATCATTCTGAAGGCTCTGGGGCCAACGTCCTGACTTTC CASSQSRLYHSEGSGANVLTF
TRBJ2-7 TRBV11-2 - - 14 TGTGCCAGCAGCGTACAGGGTGGGGCCCCCGAGCAGTACTTC CASSVQGGAPEQYF
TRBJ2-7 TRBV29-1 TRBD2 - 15 TGCAGCGTATCCGAACCTAGCGGGGGGGCGGGGGGATGGTACTTC CSVSEPSGGAGGWYF
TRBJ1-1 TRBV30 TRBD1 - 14 TGTGCCTGGATAAGGGGCAGGGGGATGACTGAAGCTTTCTTT CAWIRGRGMTEAFF
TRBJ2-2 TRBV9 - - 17 TGTGCCAGCAGAGGCCATCGGGGAGGTTCTAACACCGGGGAGCTGTTTTTT CASRGHRGGSNTGELFF
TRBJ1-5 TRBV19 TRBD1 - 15 TGTGCCAGTAGGGACAGGGGGCTAGGGAATCAGCCCCAGCATTTT CASRDRGLGNQPQHF